The clone carrying this T cell receptor (beta chain) occurred a few times. This record belongs to a study of blood T cell repertoires in COVID-19. At the level of the study: Nucleic acid was either cDNA or gDNA, and it came from T cells, B-cell-depleted T cells, or PBMCs.

V was trimmed by 6 bases and J by 3 bases, leaving 17 bases between them. The germline gives CDR1 SNHLY, CDR2 FYNNEI. The CDR3 totals 15 residues. The data were produced by immunoSEQ multiplex PCR, yet TCRdb's version contains in-frame clones alone and is incomplete. The sample carries about 83,000 clones, about nine tenths recorded once. Sequenced input: peripheral blood. This chain joins TRBV2 and TRBJ2-5; a weak D match, TRBD1 (6 bases). The receptor comes from a human donor in a cohort sampled during active COVID-19. This CDR3 reads CASRDRRGPEETQYF. The CDR3 DNA sequence: TGTGCCAGCAGAGATCGCAGGGGTCCCGAAGAGACCCAGTACTTC.